The 18 T cell receptor beta chains listed next were all sequenced from one sample in a study of T cell responses to AZD1222 COVID-19 vaccine. Assay used: immunoSEQ multiplex PCR; TCRdb lists only in-frame clones, some missing. The repertoire includes fewer than 250,000 clones, 85% to 95% of them detected once, and about 1.2% sits in the top ten. The sample consisted of peripheral blood, taken on day 0 of AZD1222 vaccination. The source of these receptors is an adult in good health.

V gene TRBV9 combines with J gene TRBJ1-2, with 10 bases fitting TRBD1. The CDR3 extends over 17 amino acids. V trimming: 2 bases; J trimming: 4 bases; junction bases outside the gene matches: 11. Germline V gene data show CDR1 as SGDLS and CDR2 as YYNGEE. As DNA, the CDR3 is TGTGCCAGCAGCGTTGACTCCGGGACAGGGGTCGTCTATGGCTACACCTTC. It encodes CASSVDSGTGVVYGYTF.

The chain recombines TRBV6-5 with TRBJ1-2, with 7 bases fitting TRBD1. J was trimmed by 6 bases and V by 2 bases; bases with no gene match: 3. CDR1 MNHEY and CDR2 SVGAGI come from the germline V gene. The CDR3 length is 13 residues. This chain's CDR3 is CASSYEGAHGYTF. CDR3 bases: TGTGCCAGCAGTTACGAGGGGGCCCATGGCTACACCTTC.

The chain carries TRBV5-1 and TRBJ2-5; TRBD2 is a possible D gene (6 bases). The CDR3 is 16 amino acids. Trimming removed 4 bases from V and 8 bases from J, with 24 bases in between. The germline V gene encodes CDR1 SGHRS and CDR2 YFSETQ. The CDR3 DNA reads as TGCGCCAGCAGCCGGCAACGGGGGAGATCATCAGAAACCCAGTACTTC. Translated: CASSRQRGRSSETQYF.

The rearrangement uses TRBV15 and TRBJ2-7, with 7 bases that match TRBD2. The germline CDR1 and CDR2 sequences are LNHNV and YYDKDF (reference sequence). V was pared by 4 bases and J by 7 bases, with 10 bases of the junction left unmatched. This CDR3 comprises 14 residues. The CDR3 DNA sequence: TGTGCCACCAGCACCATACCCCAAGCGGGGGAGCAGTACTTC. As protein: CATSTIPQAGEQYF.

This rearrangement joins TRBV19 to TRBJ2-7, with 9 nucleotides matching TRBD1. The CDR3 totals 17 residues. V shed 5 bases and J 5 bases; nucleotides not matched to a gene: 16. Germline V gene sequence: CDR1 LNHDA, CDR2 SQIVND (reference sequence). CDR3 sequence (DNA): TGTGCCAGTAGTCCGATCCCGGGACAGGGAAATAGTAACGAGCAGTACTTC. Protein product: CASSPIPGQGNSNEQYF.

This clone was seen only once. The rearrangement joins TRBV14 to TRBJ1-2; 10 positions agree with TRBD1. This CDR3 contains 15 residues. CDR1 is SGHDN and CDR2 is FVKESK in the germline V gene. Trimming cost V 6 bases and J 4 bases; bases outside gene matches: 8. CDR3 residues: CASSLAGTGAYGYTF. The CDR3 DNA reads as TGTGCCAGCAGTCTTGCCGGGACAGGGGCCTATGGCTACACCTTC.

The rearrangement uses TRBV18 and TRBJ1-5; a weak D match, TRBD1 (5 bases). Germline V gene lookup returns CDR1 KGHSH and CDR2 LQKENI. With 2 bases removed from V and 7 bases from J, the gap between germline ends came to 15 bases. CDR3 length: 15 residues. CDR3 sequence: CASSPGAGSDQPQHF. The DNA for the CDR3 is TGTGCCAGCTCACCAGGGGCCGGATCTGACCAGCCCCAGCATTTT.

This chain joins TRBV4-3 and TRBJ1-1; no clear D. This CDR3 has 15 amino acids. Trimming removed 0 bases from V and 4 bases from J, with 12 bases in between. The germline gives CDR1 LGHNA, CDR2 YSLEER. The CDR3 sequence: CASSQDFLRSTEAFF. In nucleotides, the CDR3 is TGCGCCAGCAGCCAAGATTTCCTCCGGAGCACTGAAGCTTTCTTT.

The DNA of the CDR3 is TGTGCCAGCAGTTATTCAGGGGTCGGCAATCAGCCCCAGCATTTT. Its protein product is CASSYSGVGNQPQHF. This sequence joins TRBV27 and TRBJ1-5, with a weak D call TRBD1 (6 bases). The CDR3 loop spans 15 amino acids. In germline, CDR1 is MNHEY, CDR2 SMNVEV (reference sequence). V was cut by 4 bases and J by 2 bases, with 12 bases left in between.

This rearrangement joins TRBV5-1 to TRBJ2-4; TRBD2 matches at 8 bases. The CDR3 runs 15 residues. V trimming: 1 base; J trimming: 5 bases; junction bases outside the gene matches: 5. Germline V gene data show CDR1 as SGHRS and CDR2 as YFSETQ. For the CDR3, the DNA is TGCGCCAGCAGCTTGTCGGGGGGGAATCAAAACATTCAGTACTTC. It encodes CASSLSGGNQNIQYF.

This chain joins TRBV11-2 and TRBJ2-2, with 9 bases matching TRBD1. The V and J ends lost 5 bases and 7 bases, in that order; junction bases with no gene match: 14. Germline V gene lookup returns CDR1 SGHAT and CDR2 FQNNGV. The CDR3 extends over 17 amino acids. The CDR3 nucleotides read TGTGCCAGCAGCGCCCGGGACAGGGTGGCTCACGGCGGGGAGCTGTTTTTT. The encoded protein is CASSARDRVAHGGELFF.

The chain couples TRBV14 to TRBJ1-2, with a possible D match to TRBD1 (6 bases). From germline, CDR1 is SGHDN and CDR2 FVKESK. Trimming took 10 bases from V and 5 from J, leaving 14 bases between them. The CDR3 sequence is 12 residues long. CDR3 sequence (DNA): TGTGCCATCCACCGGGACAAATATGGCTACACCTTC. Encoded protein: CAIHRDKYGYTF.

The table lists this clone with a few counts. The chain couples TRBV20-1 to TRBJ1-1; D is unclear. Trimming shortened V by 3 bases and J by 5 bases, and 4 bases separated the two germline ends. This CDR3 has 10 residues. Germline V gene sequence: CDR1 DFQATT, CDR2 SNEGSKA (reference sequence). The CDR3 here is CSASWTEAFF. In nucleotides, the CDR3 is TGCAGTGCTAGTTGGACTGAAGCTTTCTTT.

The chain combines TRBV6-2 or TRBV6-3 with TRBJ1-5; D not certain. Germline loops: CDR1 MNHEY, CDR2 SVGEGT. With 0 bases removed from V and 3 bases from J, the gap between germline ends came to 12 bases. The CDR3 is 16 amino acids. CDR3 DNA sequence: TGTGCCAGCAGTTACTCGCGGCGGTTCAACAATCAGCCCCAGCATTTT. Translated, it gives CASSYSRRFNNQPQHF.

This clone was seen ten or more times. V is TRBV10-3 and J is TRBJ2-7; D may match TRBD1 or TRBD2 (5 bases each). The V end was cut by 8 bases, the J end by 3 bases, with 8 bases between. The CDR3 has 11 amino acids. The germline gives CDR1 ENHRY, CDR2 SYGVKD. The CDR3 DNA is TGTGCCATCTGGGACGGCTACGAGCAGTACTTC. Translation: CAIWDGYEQYF.

The chain recombines TRBV27 with TRBJ1-1; the D gene is possibly TRBD1 (5 bases). This CDR3 is 15 amino acids long. CDR1 is MNHEY and CDR2 is SMNVEV in the germline V gene (reference sequence). Deletions cut 4 bases from V and 5 bases from J, with 17 bases between. In DNA form, the CDR3 reads TGTGCCAGCAGTTCTTCTTGGGGCGTAGGGACTGAAGCTTTCTTT. This sequence encodes CASSSSWGVGTEAFF.

This chain uses TRBV6-5 with TRBJ1-1, with 8 bases matching TRBD1. The V gene end was trimmed by 6 bases and the J gene end by 6 bases; junction bases not matched to a gene: 9. CDR1 and CDR2 from the germline V gene are MNHEY and SVGAGI. CDR3 length: 14 amino acids. Here the CDR3 reads CASSPGGVIPEAFF. CDR3 bases: TGTGCCAGCAGCCCAGGGGGCGTTATCCCTGAAGCTTTCTTT.

The count of this clone is one. The gene calls are TRBV5-1 and TRBJ1-3, with 10 positions matching TRBD1. Trimming at V came to 4 bases and at J to 4 bases, leaving 11 bases not matched to a gene. Per germline, CDR1 SGHRS and CDR2 YFSETQ. The CDR3 runs 17 residues. The CDR3 DNA is TGCGCCAGCAGCGTCGGGGACAGGGGTACTCGGGGAAACACCATATATTTT. Translation gives CASSVGDRGTRGNTIYF.